The source of this T cell receptor (beta chain) is a study of shared clonotypes between healthy human individuals. The overall study: A couple of women and a few men aged 18 to 49 made up the donors. Each donor's CD4 naive and CD4 memory cells filled three plates apiece, CD8 naive two, and CD8 memory one.

Per the study methods: For the immunoSEQ data, sequences were junction-only without quality scores, so filtering differed. Assay used: immunoSEQ multiplex PCR; TCRdb lists only in-frame clones, some missing. V and J calls and clone size are copied from that table; D and trimming were computed from the DNA. The sample records millions of clones, 85% to 95% being singletons. Notes on this clone: The antigen is undetermined.

Naive CD8 cells comprised CD45RO-negative, CCR7-positively selected cells, excluding terminally differentiated effector memory CD45RA+ cells. CDR3 length: 12 residues. The ends were cut back, 8 bases at V and 0 bases at J, with 5 bases in the middle. From germline, CDR1 is MNHEY and CDR2 SVGAGI. Study-wide results and limits: Sampling covered blood only; tissue repertoires likely differ.

This clonotype was obtained from a man aged 18 to 29 in good health. Sequencing used naive CD8+ T cells sorted from blood. J is TRBJ2-1 and V is TRBV6-5; D remains unclear. The CDR3 region has the DNA TGTGCCAGCGGTATCTCCTACAATGAGCAGTTCTTC. Encoded protein: CASGISYNEQFF.